These 20 T cell receptor beta chains were sequenced from one sample in a study of shared clonotypes between healthy human individuals. CD45RO-negative cells were positively selected for CCR7, leaving out terminally differentiated effector memory CD45RA+ cells. The assay was immunoSEQ multiplex PCR, and TCRdb's table has in-frame clones only and misses some. The top ten hold over 0.09% of the sample, which has approximately 600,000 clones, around 96% seen once. Sample: naive CD8+ T cells sorted from blood. The receptors shown here come from a woman in her thirties in good health.

The chain combines TRBV4-1 with TRBJ2-7; 10 bases are a match to TRBD2. The germline V gene encodes CDR1 MGHRA and CDR2 YSYEKL. The trim removed 0 bases at V and 0 bases at J, leaving 2 bases unmatched. This CDR3 is 16 amino acids long. CDR3 sequence: CASSQDLAGVSYEQYF. CDR3 sequence (DNA): TGCGCCAGCAGCCAAGACCTAGCGGGAGTCTCCTACGAGCAGTACTTC.

The chain recombines TRBV28 with TRBJ2-7; maybe TRBD1 (6 bases). This CDR3 has 16 amino acids. V lost 4 bases and J lost 4, with 20 bases in between. From germline, CDR1 is MDHEN and CDR2 SYDVKM. CDR3 amino acids: CASSSRSQGRRYEQYF. The CDR3 nucleotides are TGTGCCAGCAGTTCCAGATCCCAGGGGAGAAGGTACGAGCAGTACTTC. Looking up the rest from reference TRBV28 and TRBJ2-7 gives the full variable domain: DVKVTQSSRYLVKRTGEKVFLECVQDMDHENMFWYRQDPGLGLRLIYFSYDVKMKEKGDIPEGYSVSREKKERFSLILESASTNQTSMYLCASSSRSQGRRYEQYFGPGTRLTVT.

The V call is TRBV27, the J call TRBJ2-7; the D gene is possibly TRBD2 (7 bases). The CDR3 has 13 amino acids. The ends were cut back, 6 bases at V and 5 bases at J, with 14 bases in the middle. The germline V gene has CDR1 MNHEY and CDR2 SMNVEV (reference sequence). The CDR3 here is CASRVAGAHEQYF. The DNA of the CDR3 is TGTGCCAGCAGGGTCGCGGGGGCCCACGAGCAGTACTTC.

CDR3 in DNA: TGTGCCAGCAGCCTTGGGCGGTTGGAGACCCAGTACTTC. Amino acids: CASSLGRLETQYF. This chain joins TRBV27 and TRBJ2-5, with D uncertain. The CDR3 spans 13 residues. Trimming took 6 bases from V and 5 from J, leaving 13 bases between them. Germline V CDR1 and CDR2: MNHEY, SMNVEV (reference sequence).

CDR3 amino acids: CASSLRTGLNTEAFF. The DNA of the CDR3 is TGTGCCAGTAGTTTACGGACAGGGTTGAACACTGAAGCTTTCTTT. This chain joins TRBV19 and TRBJ1-1; the match to TRBD1 covers 8 bases. Germline V gene lookup returns CDR1 LNHDA and CDR2 SQIVND (reference sequence). The CDR3 is 15 residues long. V was pared by 5 bases and J by 0 bases, with 5 bases of the junction left unmatched.

Regarding this clone: The same CDR3 is also encoded by other DNA sequences in this sample. The genes are TRBV28 and TRBJ1-1, with D perhaps TRBD1 (5 bases). Germline CDR1 is MDHEN and CDR2 is SYDVKM. The V and J ends lost 5 bases and 1 base respectively, with 11 bases between them. The CDR3 is 14 residues long. In nucleotides, the CDR3 is TGTGCCAGCAGTCCGGGGGGGGAGAACACTGAAGCTTTCTTT. Translation gives CASSPGGENTEAFF.

The chain uses TRBV4-1 and TRBJ2-7, with a possible D match to TRBD2 (5 bases). This CDR3 region has 17 residues. Trimming took off 1 base at V and 2 bases at J, with 18 bases between the two ends. Germline CDR1 reads MGHRA; CDR2 reads YSYEKL. CDR3 loop: CASSQGLAPPSPYEQYF. Here the CDR3 DNA reads TGCGCCAGCAGCCAAGGGCTAGCCCCGCCTAGCCCCTACGAGCAGTACTTC.

The V and J genes are TRBV28 and TRBJ2-4; no firm D call. Germline CDR1 MDHEN, CDR2 SYDVKM. CDR3 length equals 13 residues. V lost 5 bases, J lost 5 bases, and 10 bases lay in between. The CDR3 DNA is TGTGCCAGCAGTATACCGACCGAAAACATTCAGTACTTC. This codes for CASSIPTENIQYF.

The chain combines TRBV28 with TRBJ1-2; no clear D. The germline V gene has CDR1 MDHEN and CDR2 SYDVKM. The V gene lost 6 bases and the J gene lost 4 bases, with 18 bases spanning the gap. The CDR3 sequence is 15 residues long. The CDR3 sequence: CASSNSKGVAYGYTF. CDR3 in DNA: TGTGCCAGCAGCAACAGTAAAGGCGTCGCCTATGGCTACACCTTC.

This sequence joins TRBV18 and TRBJ2-7, with a tentative D call TRBD1 (6 bases). The CDR3 has 15 amino acids. CDR1 KGHSH and CDR2 LQKENI come from the germline V gene. V was trimmed by 3 bases and J by 5 bases, leaving 17 bases between them. The CDR3 sequence: CASSPKQGVKHEQYF. CDR3 nucleotide sequence: TGTGCCAGCTCACCCAAACAGGGCGTGAAGCACGAGCAGTACTTC. Full variable domain (outside the CDR3, taken from reference TRBV18 and TRBJ2-7): NAGVMQNPRHLVRRRGQEARLRCSPMKGHSHVYWYRQLPEEGLKFMVYLQKENIIDESGMPKERFSAEFPKEGPSILRIQQVVRGDSAAYFCASSPKQGVKHEQYFGPGTRLTVT.

The chain links TRBV29-1 to TRBJ1-2; TRBD1 might be the D (5 bases). The CDR3 is 13 residues long. Trimming removed 5 bases at V and 2 bases at J, with 12 bases between. Germline V gene data show CDR1 as SQVTM and CDR2 as ANQGSEA. CDR3 in amino acids: CSVLDTENYGYTF. CDR3 nucleotide sequence: TGCAGCGTTCTGGACACCGAAAACTATGGCTACACCTTC.

This chain joins TRBV28 and TRBJ2-7; D is perhaps TRBD1 (5 bases). Germline assignment: CDR1 MDHEN and CDR2 SYDVKM. The CDR3 is 15 residues long. V was pared by 2 bases and J by 6 bases, with 17 bases between. CDR3: CASSLTPRAISEQYF. DNA of the CDR3: TGTGCCAGCAGTTTAACCCCCAGGGCAATTAGCGAGCAGTACTTC.

The genes are TRBV4-1 and TRBJ1-1; TRBD1 is a possible D gene (5 bases). The CDR3 contains 15 residues. CDR1 and CDR2 from the germline V gene are MGHRA and YSYEKL. The V gene lost 4 bases and the J gene lost 7 bases, with 19 bases spanning the gap. CDR3 bases: TGCGCCAGCAGCCCATTGTCCCGGGACGATCATGAAGCTTTCTTT. Encoded protein: CASSPLSRDDHEAFF.

The J gene is TRBJ2-5, the V gene TRBV2, with TRBD2 as a possible D gene (6 bases). The CDR3 is 16 amino acids. Deletions cut 8 bases from V and 2 bases from J, with 21 bases between. The germline V gene encodes CDR1 SNHLY and CDR2 FYNNEI. The CDR3 region has the DNA TGTGCCAGCTACGCCCCGGGACTGGAATTTCAAGAGACCCAGTACTTC. It specifies CASYAPGLEFQETQYF.

As for this clone: In the same sample, other DNA sequences code for this CDR3. V usage is TRBV9 and J usage is TRBJ2-7; TRBD1 matches at 9 bases. V shed 0 bases, J shed 3 bases, and the junction held 1 base outside the gene matches. The CDR3 consists of 14 residues. Germline CDR1 is SGDLS and CDR2 is YYNGEE. The DNA of the CDR3 is TGTGCCAGCAGCGTAGCGGGACAGGGCTACGAGCAGTACTTC. Protein product: CASSVAGQGYEQYF.

V usage is TRBV4-1 and J usage is TRBJ2-2; no clear D gene. Germline loops: CDR1 MGHRA, CDR2 YSYEKL. The V gene lost 4 bases and the J gene lost 11 bases, with 14 bases spanning the gap. The CDR3 sequence is 13 residues long. This CDR3 reads CASSLKKGNELFF. CDR3 DNA sequence: TGCGCCAGCAGCCTGAAAAAAGGGAACGAGCTGTTTTTT.

The chain combines TRBV10-3 with TRBJ1-4; D call uncertain. The CDR3 spans 15 residues. CDR1 is ENHRY and CDR2 is SYGVKD in the germline V gene. Between the trimmed V and J ends, which lost 0 bases and 8 bases, there was a span of 13 bases. In nucleotides, the CDR3 is TGTGCCATCAGTGAGTCCCGGCAGTTACACGAAAAACTGTTTTTT. Amino acid sequence: CAISESRQLHEKLFF.

V gene TRBV10-1 combines with J gene TRBJ2-1; tentatively, D is TRBD2 (6 bases). V dropped 4 bases and J dropped 3 bases, with 10 bases sitting between them. The germline CDR1 and CDR2 sequences are WNHNN and SYGVQD (reference sequence). This CDR3 is built from 14 residues. The CDR3 loop is CASSGPAGYNEQFF. As DNA, the CDR3 is TGCGCCAGCAGTGGGCCAGCGGGCTACAATGAGCAGTTCTTC.

This chain uses TRBV14 with TRBJ2-1, with D possibly TRBD2 on 5 matching bases. Germline V gene lookup returns CDR1 SGHDN and CDR2 FVKESK. V lost 0 bases and J lost 0, with 15 bases in between. The CDR3 totals 18 residues. For the CDR3, the DNA is TGTGCCAGCAGCCAAGATCGTAGCGTCCGGCGCTCCTACAATGAGCAGTTCTTC. This sequence encodes CASSQDRSVRRSYNEQFF. The full variable domain, completed using reference TRBV14 and TRBJ2-1, is EAGVTQFPSHSVIEKGQTVTLRCDPISGHDNLYWYRRVMGKEIKFLLHFVKESKQDESGMPNNRFLAERTGGTYSTLKVQPAELEDSGVYFCASSQDRSVRRSYNEQFFGPGTRLTVL.

The CDR3 DNA follows: TGTGCCTGGAGCGTCGGGTCAACCCTGAACACCGGGGAGCTGTTTTTT. Translated, it gives CAWSVGSTLNTGELFF. The chain recombines TRBV30 with TRBJ2-2, with D unresolved. Looked up from germline, CDR1 is GTSNPN and CDR2 is SVGIG (reference sequence). The ends were cut back, 3 bases at V and 1 base at J, with 15 bases in the middle. The CDR3 length is 16 residues.